These T cell receptor beta chains were read from a single sample in a study of blood T cell repertoires in COVID-19. Sequencing used immunoSEQ multiplex PCR; TCRdb keeps in-frame clones, though not all of them. This sample has tens of thousands of clones, with about 81% found just once. Sequenced: peripheral blood. These receptors were collected from a human donor in a cohort sampled during active COVID-19. The CDR3 runs from the conserved cysteine through the conserved F or W. The D gene is left open where the match is weak. Size is omitted from some rows. Given values are once, few, many or a class for expanded clones.

d_call	j_call	v_call	clone_size	cdr3_aa	cdr3_nt
NA	TRBJ1-4	TRBV18	NA	CASSHGYSRGNEKLFF	TGTGCCAGCTCACACGGGTACAGCCGAGGGAATGAAAAACTGTTTTTT
TRBD1	TRBJ1-2	TRBV19	once	CASKGQGAYGYTF	TGTGCCAGTAAAGGACAGGGAGCCTATGGCTACACCTTC
TRBD2	TRBJ2-7	TRBV13	NA	CASSLGGEQYF	TGTGCCAGCAGCCTGGGGGGGGAGCAGTACTTC
NA	TRBJ1-6	TRBV6-5	NA	CASSSGSYNSPLHF	TGTGCCAGCAGTTCAGGATCCTATAATTCACCCCTCCACTTT
NA	TRBJ2-3	TRBV7-9	NA	CASSLDGVTDTQYF	TGTGCCAGCAGCTTAGACGGGGTCACAGATACGCAGTATTTT
TRBD1	TRBJ2-5	TRBV6-2/TRBV6-3	NA	CASSYGQGADKETQYF	TGTGCCAGCAGTTACGGACAGGGTGCGGATAAAGAGACCCAGTACTTC
NA	TRBJ2-7	TRBV5-1	NA	CASSSGSFYEQYF	TGCGCCAGCAGCTCAGGTTCATTCTACGAGCAGTACTTC
NA	TRBJ1-1	TRBV28	NA	CASSLLSPSEAFF	TGTGCCAGCAGTTTACTCTCCCCCTCTGAAGCTTTCTTT
TRBD1	TRBJ1-6	TRBV28	NA	CASSYADRGTLHF	TGTGCCAGCAGTTACGCGGACAGGGGAACCCTCCACTTT
TRBD2	TRBJ2-3	TRBV11-1	once	CASSPGTSGSADTQYF	TGTGCCAGCAGCCCAGGGACTAGCGGGAGTGCAGATACGCAGTATTTT
NA	TRBJ1-1	TRBV7-8	NA	CASSLSRTGTEAFF	TGTGCCAGCAGCTTAAGCAGGACTGGAACTGAAGCTTTCTTT
TRBD2	TRBJ2-7	TRBV28	NA	CASSPGGGEREQYF	TGTGCCAGCAGTCCCGGGGGAGGGGAGCGAGAGCAGTACTTC
TRBD2	TRBJ2-7	TRBV27	few	CASSLMAGGPYEQYF	TGTGCCAGCAGTTTAATGGCGGGAGGGCCCTACGAGCAGTACTTC
NA	TRBJ2-7	TRBV6-7	NA	CASKGGPNEQYF	TGTGCCAGCAAAGGAGGGCCGAACGAGCAGTACTTC
NA	TRBJ2-7	TRBV21-1	NA	CASGTLEPETENYEQYF	TGTGCCAGCGGCACACTCGAACCCGAAACAGAGAACTACGAGCAGTACTTC
TRBD2	TRBJ2-1	TRBV9	NA	CASSEPASGVGNEQFF	TGTGCCAGCAGCGAACCGGCTAGCGGGGTGGGGAATGAGCAGTTCTTC
NA	TRBJ2-3	TRBV6-2/TRBV6-3	NA	CASSGASGTDTQYF	TGTGCCAGCAGTGGCGCTAGCGGCACAGATACGCAGTATTTT
TRBD2	TRBJ2-1	TRBV24-1	once	CATRTSGRAGEQFF	TGTGCCACCCGGACTAGCGGGAGGGCTGGTGAGCAGTTCTTC
NA	TRBJ2-3	TRBV5-6	NA	CASSFRTVGDYYGTDTQYF	TGTGCCAGCAGCTTCCGGACAGTCGGGGACTACTATGGCACAGATACGCAGTATTTT
NA	TRBJ2-7	TRBV27	few	CASSLDGYTYEQYF	TGTGCCAGCAGTTTAGACGGGTATACCTACGAGCAGTACTTC
NA	TRBJ1-1	TRBV18	NA	CASSPTGYQKAFF	TGTGCCAGCTCTCCAACAGGGTATCAGAAAGCTTTCTTT
NA	TRBJ2-1	TRBV7-9	NA	CASSGEDWRYNEQFF	TGTGCCAGCAGCGGCGAGGACTGGCGTTACAATGAGCAGTTCTTC
TRBD1	TRBJ2-5	TRBV27	NA	CASTDRTGQETQYF	TGTGCCAGCACCGATCGGACAGGACAAGAGACCCAGTACTTC
NA	TRBJ1-2	TRBV6-1	NA	CASSDRDWTGYTF	TGTGCCAGCAGTGACAGGGACTGGACTGGCTACACCTTC
TRBD1	TRBJ1-2	TRBV2	NA	CASRTGFGGYTF	TGTGCCAGCCGGACAGGGTTTGGTGGCTACACCTTC
NA	TRBJ2-7	TRBV7-8	once	CASSFVVEEQYF	TGTGCCAGCAGCTTCGTAGTTGAGGAGCAGTACTTC
NA	TRBJ2-7	TRBV6-5	NA	CASSYSSWSSSYEQYF	TGTGCCAGCAGTTACTCTAGTTGGTCGAGTTCCTACGAGCAGTACTTC
TRBD1	TRBJ1-4	TRBV28	NA	CASSSETGQGREKLFF	TGTGCCAGCAGTTCAGAGACCGGACAGGGTAGGGAAAAACTGTTTTTT
TRBD1	TRBJ1-4	TRBV7-9	NA	CASTPAGTGDEKLFF	TGTGCCAGCACCCCCGCCGGGACAGGGGATGAAAAACTGTTTTTT
NA	TRBJ2-7	TRBV3-1/TRBV3-2	NA	CASSYGREQYF	TGTGCCAGCAGTTACGGTCGCGAGCAGTACTTC
TRBD2	TRBJ2-7	TRBV18	NA	CASSPPSGREVYEQYF	TGTGCCAGCTCACCACCGTCTGGGAGGGAGGTTTACGAGCAGTACTTC
TRBD2	TRBJ2-1	TRBV7-9	NA	CASERGQIGTSGPNNEQFF	TGTGCCAGCGAACGGGGACAGATAGGGACTAGCGGACCGAACAATGAGCAGTTCTTC
NA	TRBJ2-6	TRBV19	NA	CASSIGSLKPGANVLTF	TGTGCCAGTAGTATAGGGTCGCTGAAGCCAGGGGCCAACGTCCTGACTTTC
NA	TRBJ2-5	TRBV7-9	NA	CASSLSGEIEETQYF	TGTGCCAGCAGCCTCTCAGGGGAGATAGAAGAGACCCAGTACTTC
TRBD2	TRBJ2-7	TRBV7-3	NA	CASSPYPTSGPYEQYF	TGTGCCAGCAGCCCTTATCCGACTAGCGGCCCCTACGAGCAGTACTTC
TRBD2	TRBJ2-2	TRBV30	medium-sized	CAREGGKRELFF	TGTGCCCGGGAGGGGGGGAAGAGGGAGCTGTTTTTT
TRBD1	TRBJ2-5	TRBV24-1	NA	CATSDERDRERGFQETQYF	TGTGCCACCAGTGATGAGCGGGACAGGGAGAGAGGGTTCCAAGAGACCCAGTACTTC
TRBD2	TRBJ2-3	TRBV29-1	NA	CSVELGTSGRATDTQYF	TGCAGCGTTGAACTTGGGACTAGCGGGAGGGCCACAGATACGCAGTATTTT
NA	TRBJ1-6	TRBV5-1	NA	CASSPAGDNSPLHF	TGCGCCAGCAGTCCGGCAGGGGATAATTCACCCCTCCACTTT
TRBD1	TRBJ1-4	TRBV29-1	NA	CSVATGDEKLFF	TGCAGCGTTGCGACAGGGGATGAAAAACTGTTTTTT
TRBD2	TRBJ2-4	TRBV28	NA	CASPPVLAGGGSKNIQYF	TGTGCCAGCCCCCCGGTACTAGCGGGAGGGGGATCCAAAAACATTCAGTACTTC
NA	TRBJ2-7	TRBV28	NA	CASSSLYEQYF	TGTGCCAGCAGTTCACTCTACGAGCAGTACTTC
TRBD2	TRBJ2-1	TRBV6-1	NA	CASSEAPSGGYNEQFF	TGTGCCAGCAGTGAAGCGCCTAGCGGGGGGTACAATGAGCAGTTCTTC
NA	TRBJ2-3	TRBV7-2	NA	CASSSQGYTDTQYF	TGTGCCAGCAGCTCCCAGGGATACACAGATACGCAGTATTTT
NA	TRBJ2-5	TRBV5-6	few	CASSLDTETQYF	TGTGCCAGCAGCTTGGACACCGAGACCCAGTACTTC
NA	TRBJ1-4	TRBV6-5	few	CASSYSPDRLSEKLFF	TGTGCCAGCAGTTACTCGCCCGACAGACTCTCTGAAAAACTGTTTTTT
NA	TRBJ1-1	TRBV4-1	NA	CASSQVWEENTEAFF	TGCGCCAGCAGCCAAGTATGGGAGGAGAACACTGAAGCTTTCTTT